The 31 T cell receptor beta chains given below trace back to one sample, sequenced in a study of blood T cell repertoires in COVID-19. This table comes from immunoSEQ multiplex PCR, and its TCRdb copy is limited to in-frame clones, with some not included. The sample shows 100,000 or so clones, 91% of them seen only once. The specimen was peripheral blood. The origin of the receptors is a man aged 55 to 70 with acute or convalescent COVID-19.

The CDR3 is CASSPSGTGNTYEQYF. In DNA, the CDR3 is TGCGCCAGCAGCCCCTCCGGGACAGGGAACACCTACGAGCAGTACTTC. The V call is TRBV5-1, the J call TRBJ2-7; 9 nucleotides line up with TRBD1. The CDR3 contains 16 residues. Germline lookup yields CDR1 SGHRS and CDR2 YFSETQ. V lost 4 bases and J lost 2; bases outside the gene matches: 10.

The gene calls are TRBV11-2 and TRBJ2-7; perhaps TRBD2 as D (5 bases). V was trimmed by 4 bases and J by 3 bases, leaving 13 bases between them. This CDR3 comprises 14 residues. Germline loops: CDR1 SGHAT, CDR2 FQNNGV. The CDR3 protein is CASSSGLASYEQYF. CDR3 DNA: TGTGCCAGCAGCTCCGGACTGGCTAGCTACGAGCAGTACTTC. Using reference TRBV11-2 and TRBJ2-7 for the parts outside the CDR3, the full variable domain is EAGVAQSPRYKIIEKRQSVAFWCNPISGHATLYWYQQILGQGPKLLIQFQNNGVVDDSQLPKDRFSAERLKGVDSTLKIQPAKLEDSAVYLCASSSGLASYEQYFGPGTRLTVT.

The CDR3 DNA sequence: TGTGCCAGCAGTTCCATTCCAGAAAAACTGTTTTTT. It encodes CASSSIPEKLFF. The rearrangement uses TRBV27 and TRBJ1-4, with D uncertain. V lost 4 bases, J lost 8 bases, and 8 bases lay in between. This CDR3 contains 12 residues. Germline V gene sequence: CDR1 MNHEY, CDR2 SMNVEV (reference sequence).

The chain couples TRBV5-1 to TRBJ1-4; 8 bases align to TRBD1. V shed 0 bases, J shed 3 bases, and the junction held 4 bases outside the gene matches. Per germline, CDR1 SGHRS and CDR2 YFSETQ. The CDR3 covers 16 residues. CDR3 region: CASSLDRGRSNEKLFF. CDR3 nucleotide sequence: TGCGCCAGCAGCTTGGACAGGGGGAGATCTAATGAAAAACTGTTTTTT.

This chain uses TRBV7-6 with TRBJ1-2; 9 positions match TRBD1. The germline CDR1 and CDR2 sequences are SGHVS and FNYEAQ. V was clipped by 2 bases and J by 4 bases; unmatched bases: 11. This CDR3 comprises 17 residues. CDR3: CASSLPPTTGGGYGYTF. In DNA form, the CDR3 reads TGTGCCAGCAGCTTACCCCCTACTACAGGGGGCGGCTATGGCTACACCTTC.

The V gene is TRBV7-8, the J gene TRBJ2-5; 9 bases align to TRBD2. Per the germline V gene, CDR1 is SGHVS and CDR2 is FQNEAQ. This CDR3 spans 15 amino acids. V lost 1 base and J lost 4; bases outside the gene matches: 4. The CDR3 loop is CASSLGLAGTETQYF. As DNA, the CDR3 is TGTGCCAGCAGCTTAGGGCTAGCGGGGACAGAGACCCAGTACTTC.

This clone was detected once. The V gene is TRBV9, the J gene TRBJ1-2; perhaps TRBD1 as D (5 bases). The CDR3 loop spans 14 amino acids. The germline V and J ends were trimmed by 2 bases and 3 bases, with 11 bases remaining between them. Germline V gene data show CDR1 as SGDLS and CDR2 as YYNGEE. The CDR3 nucleotides are TGTGCCAGCAGCGTCGGGGGGGTTGACTATGGCTACACCTTC. Translating gives CASSVGGVDYGYTF. Together with reference TRBV9 and TRBJ1-2, the CDR3 gives the full variable domain: DSGVTQTPKHLITATGQRVTLRCSPRSGDLSVYWYQQSLDQGLQFLIQYYNGEERAKGNILERFSAQQFPDLHSELNLSSLELGDSALYFCASSVGGVDYGYTFGSGTRLTVV.

The chain uses TRBV19 and TRBJ2-1, with 9 nucleotides matching TRBD1. The length of the CDR3 is 14 residues. V trimming: 6 bases; J trimming: 8 bases; junction bases outside the gene matches: 8. Germline V gene data show CDR1 as LNHDA and CDR2 as SQIVND (reference sequence). For the CDR3, the DNA is TGTGCCAGTAGGCAACAGGGGGCAAGGGATGAGCAGTTCTTC. Protein: CASRQQGARDEQFF.

V and J are TRBV30 and TRBJ2-6; possibly TRBD1 for D (5 bases). The V gene lost 0 bases and the J gene lost 2 bases, with 11 bases spanning the gap. The germline gives CDR1 GTSNPN, CDR2 SVGIG (reference sequence). The CDR3 runs to 16 residues. DNA for the CDR3: TGTGCCTGGAGTGTACGTGGGGCGGCTGGGGCCAACGTCCTGACTTTC. Protein product: CAWSVRGAAGANVLTF.

J is TRBJ1-2 and V is TRBV19, with 7 bases fitting TRBD1. The V and J ends lost 4 bases and 6 bases, in that order; junction bases with no gene match: 11. The CDR3 length is 15 residues. Looked up from germline, CDR1 is LNHDA and CDR2 is SQIVND (reference sequence). CDR3 DNA sequence: TGTGCCAGTAGTACCGCCCCACAGGGGACGCATGGCTACACCTTC. Amino acids: CASSTAPQGTHGYTF.

The chain employs TRBV3-1 (or the pseudogene TRBV3-2) and TRBJ1-1; D perhaps matches TRBD1 (5 bases). Per the germline V gene, CDR1 is LGHDT and CDR2 is YNNKEL (reference sequence). Trimming pared 1 base from V and 11 bases from J, leaving 23 bases between. The CDR3 contains 16 residues. The CDR3 DNA reads as TGTGCCAGCAGCCAAGCTCTCGGGGGACGAGCAATGGGGGCTTTCTTT. It is translated as CASSQALGGRAMGAFF.

This rearrangement joins TRBV27 to TRBJ1-6; 7 nucleotides line up with TRBD1. CDR3 length: 15 amino acids. Per the germline V gene, CDR1 is MNHEY and CDR2 is SMNVEV (reference sequence). The V and J ends lost 6 bases and 4 bases, in that order; junction bases with no gene match: 6. DNA of the CDR3: TGTGCCAGCAGCCCTGAGGGACAGTATAATTCACCCCTCCACTTT. Its protein is CASSPEGQYNSPLHF.

This clone was detected a few times. J is TRBJ2-7 and V is TRBV10-1; maybe TRBD1 (7 bases). The CDR3 spans 11 residues. CDR1 and CDR2 (germline): WNHNN, SYGVQD (reference sequence). V was trimmed by 9 bases and J by 11 bases, leaving 17 bases between them. CDR3 residues: CARRLQGRKYF. The CDR3, as DNA: TGCGCCAGGCGACTACAGGGGAGGAAGTACTTC.

This chain connects TRBV24-1 to TRBJ2-3, with 11 bases that match TRBD2. In germline, CDR1 is KGHDR, CDR2 SFDVKD. The CDR3 totals 17 residues. The J segment lost 3 bases and the V segment lost 1 base, leaving 5 bases of the junction unmatched. The CDR3 DNA reads as TGTGCCACCAGTGATTTTTGGGGGACTAGCGGTACAGATACGCAGTATTTT. Translation: CATSDFWGTSGTDTQYF.

The V gene is TRBV5-6, the J gene TRBJ1-1; D call uncertain. V lost 2 bases and J lost 4, with 12 bases in between. CDR3 length equals 14 residues. Germline lookup yields CDR1 SGHDT and CDR2 YYEEEE. The CDR3 bases are TGTGCCAGCAGCTTCCAACAGCTCGGCACTGAAGCTTTCTTT. It codes for CASSFQQLGTEAFF.

J is TRBJ2-3 and V is TRBV11-3; D is unclear. CDR3 length: 14 amino acids. CDR1 is SGHNT and CDR2 is YENEEA in the germline V gene. Trimming left V 5 bases short and J 4 bases short, with 13 bases between. The CDR3 nucleotides are TGTGCCAGCAGCCGGCTAGACTGGGCAGATACGCAGTATTTT. Amino acids: CASSRLDWADTQYF.

V usage is TRBV10-3 and J usage is TRBJ2-1; 10 nucleotides align to TRBD1. The CDR3 is 12 residues long. V lost 11 bases, J lost 8 bases, and 6 bases stayed unmatched. Germline values: CDR1 ENHRY, CDR2 SYGVKD. The CDR3 DNA follows: TGTGCCTCCGGACAGGGGGGCGATGAGCAGTTCTTC. Encoded protein: CASGQGGDEQFF.

This chain uses TRBV6-5 with TRBJ1-2, with TRBD1 matching over 10 bases. The CDR3 contains 14 residues. V dropped 5 bases and J dropped 4; count of bases not matched to a gene: 4. Per the germline V gene, CDR1 is MNHEY and CDR2 is SVGAGI. The CDR3 DNA reads as TGTGCCAGCAGTCTCCGGACAGGGGGCTATGGCTACACCTTC. Encoded protein: CASSLRTGGYGYTF.

The rearrangement links TRBV12-3 or TRBV12-4 to TRBJ2-1; a weak D match, TRBD2 (6 bases). The V end lost 5 bases, the J end lost 7 bases, and 12 bases lay between the germline ends. The CDR3 consists of 13 residues. CDR3 nucleotides: TGTGCCAGCAGTGCTGCGGAGGGGAATGAGCAGTTCTTC. Encoded protein: CASSAAEGNEQFF.

The genes are TRBV27 and TRBJ1-6; D might be TRBD1 (5 bases). The CDR3 is 15 amino acids. Trimming cost V 5 bases and J 8 bases, with 16 bases left between them. Germline lookup yields CDR1 MNHEY and CDR2 SMNVEV (reference sequence). The CDR3 spells CASSPRVNLDSPLHF. The CDR3 DNA follows: TGTGCCAGCAGTCCCAGGGTCAACCTTGATTCACCCCTCCACTTT.

This clone came up once. The chain couples TRBV7-9 to TRBJ1-4, with D perhaps matching TRBD1 (5 bases). V lost 5 bases and J lost 5, with 15 bases in between. This CDR3 comprises 15 residues. Germline V gives CDR1 SEHNR, CDR2 FQNEAQ (reference sequence). The CDR3 loop reads CASSPREGRNEKLFF. CDR3 in DNA: TGTGCCAGCAGCCCGAGGGAGGGGCGGAATGAAAAACTGTTTTTT. Looking up the rest from reference TRBV7-9 and TRBJ1-4 gives the full variable domain: DTGVSQNPRHKITKRGQNVTFRCDPISEHNRLYWYRQTLGQGPEFLTYFQNEAQLEKSRLLSDRFSAERPKGSFSTLEIQRTEQGDSAMYLCASSPREGRNEKLFFGSGTQLSVL.

The CDR3 reads CASSMEGIGNQPQHF. CDR3 DNA sequence: TGTGCCAGTAGTATGGAGGGTATAGGCAATCAGCCCCAGCATTTT. V usage is TRBV19 and J usage is TRBJ1-5; no clear D. V was cut by 3 bases and J by 2 bases, with 11 bases left in between. This CDR3 comprises 15 residues. From germline, CDR1 is LNHDA and CDR2 SQIVND (reference sequence).

This clone was seen a handful of times. The rearrangement links TRBV9 to TRBJ1-2, with 11 bases aligning to TRBD1. Germline CDR1 and CDR2: SGDLS and YYNGEE. The ends lost 2 bases at V and 3 bases at J; junction bases unmatched: 6. The CDR3 sequence is 16 residues long. The CDR3 DNA follows: TGTGCCAGCAGCGTCCCGGGACAGGGGGTGGACTATGGCTACACCTTC. Protein product: CASSVPGQGVDYGYTF. Full variable domain (remainder filled in from reference TRBV9 and TRBJ1-2): DSGVTQTPKHLITATGQRVTLRCSPRSGDLSVYWYQQSLDQGLQFLIQYYNGEERAKGNILERFSAQQFPDLHSELNLSSLELGDSALYFCASSVPGQGVDYGYTFGSGTRLTVV.

The chain recombines TRBV28 with TRBJ2-5; no reliable D call. Germline CDR1 and CDR2: MDHEN and SYDVKM. The CDR3 spans 14 residues. V lost 6 bases and J lost 1, with 12 bases in between. The CDR3 loop is CASSQRVTQETQYF. The CDR3 DNA is TGTGCCAGCAGCCAACGGGTCACCCAAGAGACCCAGTACTTC.

This clone was recorded a few times. The chain is built from TRBV7-3 and TRBJ2-1; D uncertain. The CDR3 runs to 13 residues. Germline V gene sequence: CDR1 SGHTA, CDR2 FQGTGA. Trimming left V 7 bases short and J 6 bases short, with 13 bases between. The CDR3: CASNLSPSNEQFF. The DNA for the CDR3 is TGTGCCAGCAACCTTAGCCCAAGCAATGAGCAGTTCTTC.

The V gene is TRBV28, the J gene TRBJ2-1; TRBD1 aligns across 9 bases. This CDR3 comprises 13 residues. Looked up from germline, CDR1 is MDHEN and CDR2 is SYDVKM. J gave up 6 bases and V 5 bases, and 2 bases lay outside the gene matches. CDR3 nucleotides: TGTGCCAGCAGTCCGACAGGGGGCAATGAGCAGTTCTTC. Protein sequence: CASSPTGGNEQFF.

CDR3 in amino acids: CAISESVAGNTGELFF. DNA of the CDR3: TGTGCCATCAGTGAGTCGGTTGCAGGTAACACCGGGGAGCTGTTTTTT. The V gene is TRBV10-3, the J gene TRBJ2-2; D is ambiguous. The V and J ends lost 0 bases and 2 bases respectively, with 10 bases between them. Germline assignment: CDR1 ENHRY and CDR2 SYGVKD. This CDR3 has 16 residues.

J is TRBJ2-3 and V is TRBV7-2; TRBD2 aligns across 7 bases. J was trimmed by 1 base and V by 6 bases; bases with no gene match: 1. CDR1 is SGHTA, CDR2 FQGNSA, per germline. CDR3 length: 13 residues. Here the CDR3 reads CASRSGGTDTQYF. CDR3 nucleotides: TGTGCCAGCAGGAGCGGGGGCACAGATACGCAGTATTTT.

The genes are TRBV30 and TRBJ2-1, with a tentative D call TRBD2 (5 bases). This CDR3 contains 16 residues. Germline V lookup: CDR1 GTSNPN, CDR2 SVGIG (reference sequence). The germline V and J ends were trimmed by 0 bases and 4 bases, with 16 bases remaining between them. The CDR3 bases are TGTGCCTGGAGTGTACTAGAGGGAGTGGGGTACAATGAGCAGTTCTTC. Residues: CAWSVLEGVGYNEQFF.

The genes are TRBV7-2 and TRBJ1-3; TRBD1 agrees at 7 bases. The CDR3 sequence is 14 residues long. CDR1 and CDR2 from the germline V gene are SGHTA and FQGNSA. Trimming cost V 5 bases and J 5 bases; bases outside gene matches: 6. CDR3 protein: CASSEGDSRNTIYF. DNA for the CDR3: TGTGCCAGCAGCGAAGGGGACAGTCGAAACACCATATATTTT.

This rearrangement joins TRBV5-1 to TRBJ2-5, with D perhaps matching TRBD1 (6 bases). Trimming left V 0 bases short and J 5 bases short, with 11 bases between. Germline-derived CDR1 and CDR2 are SGHRS and YFSETQ. CDR3 length: 14 amino acids. CDR3 sequence: CASSLGVQGETQYF. For the CDR3, the DNA is TGCGCCAGCAGCTTGGGAGTGCAGGGGGAGACCCAGTACTTC.